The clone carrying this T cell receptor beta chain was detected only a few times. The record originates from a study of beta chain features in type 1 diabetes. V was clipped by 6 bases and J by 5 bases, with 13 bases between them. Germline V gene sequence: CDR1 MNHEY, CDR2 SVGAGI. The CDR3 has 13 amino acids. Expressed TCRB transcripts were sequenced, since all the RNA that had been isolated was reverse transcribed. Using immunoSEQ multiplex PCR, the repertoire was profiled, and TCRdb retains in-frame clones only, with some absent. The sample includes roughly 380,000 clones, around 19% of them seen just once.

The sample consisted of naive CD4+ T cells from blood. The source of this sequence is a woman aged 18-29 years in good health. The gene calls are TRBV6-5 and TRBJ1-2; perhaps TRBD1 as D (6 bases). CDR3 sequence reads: CASSHREGYGYTF. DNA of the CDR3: TGTGCCAGCAGCCACAGGGAGGGTTATGGCTACACCTTC.